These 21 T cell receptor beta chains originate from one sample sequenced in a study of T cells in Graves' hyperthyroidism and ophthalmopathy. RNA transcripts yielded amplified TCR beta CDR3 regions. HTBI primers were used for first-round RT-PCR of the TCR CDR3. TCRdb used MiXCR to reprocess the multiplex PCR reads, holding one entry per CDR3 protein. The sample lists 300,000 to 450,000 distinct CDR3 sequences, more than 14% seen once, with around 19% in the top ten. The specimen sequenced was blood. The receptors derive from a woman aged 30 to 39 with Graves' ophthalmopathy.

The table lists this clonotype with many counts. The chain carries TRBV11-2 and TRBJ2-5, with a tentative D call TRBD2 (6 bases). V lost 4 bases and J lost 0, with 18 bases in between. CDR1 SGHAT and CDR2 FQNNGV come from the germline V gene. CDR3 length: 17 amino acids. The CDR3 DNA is TGTGCCAGCAGCTCGGGAGACAGTAACTATTACCAAGAGACCCAGTACTTC. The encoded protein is CASSSGDSNYYQETQYF.

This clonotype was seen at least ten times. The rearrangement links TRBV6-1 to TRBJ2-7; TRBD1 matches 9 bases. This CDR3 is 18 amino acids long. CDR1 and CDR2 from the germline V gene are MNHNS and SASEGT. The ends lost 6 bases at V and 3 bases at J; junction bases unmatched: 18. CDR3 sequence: CASSPSGTGNFEVYEQYF. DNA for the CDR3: TGTGCCAGCAGCCCATCCGGGACAGGGAACTTCGAGGTCTACGAGCAGTACTTC.

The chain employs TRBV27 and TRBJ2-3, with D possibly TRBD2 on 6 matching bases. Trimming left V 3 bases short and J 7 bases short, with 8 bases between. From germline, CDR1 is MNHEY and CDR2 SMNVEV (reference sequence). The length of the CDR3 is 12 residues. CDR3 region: CASSFAGNTQYF. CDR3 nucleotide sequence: TGTGCCAGCAGTTTCGCGGGAAATACGCAGTATTTT.

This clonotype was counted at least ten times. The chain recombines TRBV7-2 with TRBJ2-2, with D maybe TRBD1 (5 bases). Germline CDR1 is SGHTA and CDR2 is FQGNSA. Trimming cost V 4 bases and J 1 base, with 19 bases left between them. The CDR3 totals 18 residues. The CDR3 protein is CASSSPPVLGENTGELFF. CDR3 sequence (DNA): TGTGCCAGCAGCTCTCCCCCGGTGTTAGGGGAGAACACCGGGGAGCTGTTTTTT.

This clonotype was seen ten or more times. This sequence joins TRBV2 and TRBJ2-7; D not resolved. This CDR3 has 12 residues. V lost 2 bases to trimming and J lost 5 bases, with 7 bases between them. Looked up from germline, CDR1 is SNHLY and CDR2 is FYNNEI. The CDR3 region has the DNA TGTGCCAGCAGTGAACCCTTCGACGAGCAGTACTTC. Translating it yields CASSEPFDEQYF.

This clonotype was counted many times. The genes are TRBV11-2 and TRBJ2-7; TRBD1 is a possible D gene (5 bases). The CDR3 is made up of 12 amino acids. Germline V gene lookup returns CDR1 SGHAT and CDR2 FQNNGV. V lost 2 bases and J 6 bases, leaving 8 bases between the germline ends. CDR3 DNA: TGTGCCAGCAGCTTAAAACAGGCCGAGCAGTACTTC. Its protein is CASSLKQAEQYF.

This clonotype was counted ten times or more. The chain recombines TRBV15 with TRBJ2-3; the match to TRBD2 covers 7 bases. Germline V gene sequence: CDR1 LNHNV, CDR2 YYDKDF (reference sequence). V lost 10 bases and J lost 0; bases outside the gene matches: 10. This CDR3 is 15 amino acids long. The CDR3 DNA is TGTGCCATCGTAAGGCCCGGGGGGAGCACAGATACGCAGTATTTT. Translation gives CAIVRPGGSTDTQYF.

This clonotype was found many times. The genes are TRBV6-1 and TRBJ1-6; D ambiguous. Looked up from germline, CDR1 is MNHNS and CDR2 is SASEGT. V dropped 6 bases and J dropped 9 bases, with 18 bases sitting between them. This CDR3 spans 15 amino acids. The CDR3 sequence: CASRGSGVIGSPLHF. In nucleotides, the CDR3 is TGTGCCAGCAGGGGAAGTGGGGTAATAGGTTCACCCCTCCACTTT.

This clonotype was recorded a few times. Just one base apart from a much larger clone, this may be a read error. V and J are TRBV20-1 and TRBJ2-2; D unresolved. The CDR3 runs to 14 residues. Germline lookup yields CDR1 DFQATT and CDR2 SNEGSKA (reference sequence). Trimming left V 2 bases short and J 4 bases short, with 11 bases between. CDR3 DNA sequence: TGCAGTGCTAGAACCTGGCCACCCACCGGGGAGCTGTTTTTT. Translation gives CSARTWPPTGELFF.

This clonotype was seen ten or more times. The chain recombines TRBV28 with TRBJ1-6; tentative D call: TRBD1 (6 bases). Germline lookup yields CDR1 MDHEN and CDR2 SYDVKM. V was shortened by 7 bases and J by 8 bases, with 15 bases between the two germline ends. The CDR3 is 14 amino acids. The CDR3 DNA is TGTGCCAGCACCCCGGAGGGGGTTTATTCACCCCTCCACTTT. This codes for CASTPEGVYSPLHF.

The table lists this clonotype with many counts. DNA of the CDR3: TGTGCCGCGGACAAAAACACACTTTCTAGCACAGATACGCAGTATTTT. Translated: CAADKNTLSSTDTQYF. V usage is TRBV28 and J usage is TRBJ2-3, with D possibly being TRBD1 (5 bases). CDR1 is MDHEN, CDR2 SYDVKM, per germline. The CDR3 contains 16 residues. V lost 11 bases to trimming and J lost 0 bases, with 21 bases between them. Based on the CDR3 plus reference TRBV28 and TRBJ2-3, the full variable domain is DVKVTQSSRYLVKRTGEKVFLECVQDMDHENMFWYRQDPGLGLRLIYFSYDVKMKEKGDIPEGYSVSREKKERFSLILESASTNQTSMYLCAADKNTLSSTDTQYFGPGTRLTVL.

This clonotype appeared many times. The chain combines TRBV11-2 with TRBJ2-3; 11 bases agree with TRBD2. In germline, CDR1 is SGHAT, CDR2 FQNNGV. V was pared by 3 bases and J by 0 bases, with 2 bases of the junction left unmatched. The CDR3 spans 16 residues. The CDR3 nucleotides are TGTGCCAGCAGCTTCATAGCGGGGGGGAGCACAGATACGCAGTATTTT. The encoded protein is CASSFIAGGSTDTQYF. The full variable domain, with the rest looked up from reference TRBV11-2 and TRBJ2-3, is EAGVAQSPRYKIIEKRQSVAFWCNPISGHATLYWYQQILGQGPKLLIQFQNNGVVDDSQLPKDRFSAERLKGVDSTLKIQPAKLEDSAVYLCASSFIAGGSTDTQYFGPGTRLTVL.

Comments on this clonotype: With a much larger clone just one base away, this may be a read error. DNA of the CDR3: TGTGCCAACAGCTTAGGCCATAACCCGAACACTGAAGCTTTCTTT. This codes for CANSLGHNPNTEAFF. The chain combines TRBV7-6 with TRBJ1-1, with D uncertain. The CDR3 has 15 amino acids. Germline assignment: CDR1 SGHVS and CDR2 FNYEAQ.

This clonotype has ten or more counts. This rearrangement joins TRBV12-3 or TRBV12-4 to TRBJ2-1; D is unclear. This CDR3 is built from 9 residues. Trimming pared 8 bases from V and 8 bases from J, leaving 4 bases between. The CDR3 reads CASGYEQFF. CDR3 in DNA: TGTGCCAGCGGCTATGAGCAGTTCTTC.

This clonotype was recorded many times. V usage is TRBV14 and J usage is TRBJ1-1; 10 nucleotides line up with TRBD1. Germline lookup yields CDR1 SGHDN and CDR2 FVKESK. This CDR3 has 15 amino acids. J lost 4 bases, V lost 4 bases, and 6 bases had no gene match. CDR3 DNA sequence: TGTGCCAGCAGCCGACAGGGGGCTTGGGGCACTGAAGCTTTCTTT. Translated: CASSRQGAWGTEAFF.

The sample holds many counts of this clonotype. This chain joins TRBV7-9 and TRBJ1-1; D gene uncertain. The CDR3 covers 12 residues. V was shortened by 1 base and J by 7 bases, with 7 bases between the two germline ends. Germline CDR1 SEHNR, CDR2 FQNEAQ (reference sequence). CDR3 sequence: CASSLGYVEAFF. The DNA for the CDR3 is TGTGCCAGCAGCTTAGGATACGTTGAAGCTTTCTTT.

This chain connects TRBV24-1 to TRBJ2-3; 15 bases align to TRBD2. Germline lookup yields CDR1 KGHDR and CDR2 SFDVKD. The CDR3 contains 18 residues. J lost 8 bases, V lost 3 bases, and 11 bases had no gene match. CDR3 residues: CATSDPGLAGGPLGTQYF. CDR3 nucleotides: TGTGCCACCAGTGATCCGGGACTAGCGGGGGGTCCCCTCGGTACGCAGTATTTT.

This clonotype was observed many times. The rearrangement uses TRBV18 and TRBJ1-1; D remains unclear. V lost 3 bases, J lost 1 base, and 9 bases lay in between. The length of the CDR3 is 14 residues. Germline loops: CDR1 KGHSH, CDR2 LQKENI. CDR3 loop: CASSPPGRNTEAFF. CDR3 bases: TGTGCCAGCTCACCGCCCGGACGGAACACTGAAGCTTTCTTT.

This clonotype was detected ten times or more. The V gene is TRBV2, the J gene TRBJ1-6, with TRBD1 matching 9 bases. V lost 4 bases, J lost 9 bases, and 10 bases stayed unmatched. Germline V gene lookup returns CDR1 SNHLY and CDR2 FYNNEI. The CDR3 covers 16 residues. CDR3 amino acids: CASSVPGQGLLSPLHF. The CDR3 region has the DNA TGTGCCAGCAGTGTCCCGGGACAGGGATTGCTTTCACCCCTCCACTTT.

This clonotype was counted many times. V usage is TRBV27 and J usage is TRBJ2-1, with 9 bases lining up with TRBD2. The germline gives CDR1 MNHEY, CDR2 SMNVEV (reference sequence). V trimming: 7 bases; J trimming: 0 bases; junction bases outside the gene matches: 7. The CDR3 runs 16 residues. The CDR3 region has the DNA TGTGCCAGCATTCATACTAGCGGGTACTCCTACAATGAGCAGTTCTTC. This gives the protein CASIHTSGYSYNEQFF.

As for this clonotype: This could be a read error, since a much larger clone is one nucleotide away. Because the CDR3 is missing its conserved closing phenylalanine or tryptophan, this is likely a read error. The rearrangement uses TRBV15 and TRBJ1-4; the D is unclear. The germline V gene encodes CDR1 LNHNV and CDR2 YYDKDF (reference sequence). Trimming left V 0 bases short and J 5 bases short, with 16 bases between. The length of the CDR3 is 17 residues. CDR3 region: CATSRDLRSEDNEKLFL. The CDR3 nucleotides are TGTGCCACCAGCAGAGATCTCCGGTCAGAGGACAATGAAAAACTGTTTCTT.